A selection of T cell receptor beta chains follows, all from one sample in a study of blood T cell repertoires in COVID-19. Sequenced by immunoSEQ multiplex PCR; TCRdb stores in-frame clones only, minus some. The sample shows roughly 110,000 clones, 70% to 90% of them seen only once. Material: peripheral blood. These TCRs come from a woman between 65 and 79 years old who had recovered from COVID-19. Each CDR3 is given with its conserved first and last residue. Fields, in order: J gene, D gene, clone size, V gene, CDR3 protein, CDR3 DNA. D genes are given only for firm matches. Clone size is given for some rows only: seen once, a few or many times, or a class if the clone is expanded.

J: TRBJ2-1; D: -; size: -; V: TRBV5-1; CDR3: CASSLVAGNFEQFF; DNA: TGCGCCAGCAGCTTGGTGGCAGGGAATTTTGAGCAGTTCTTC
J: TRBJ2-2; D: -; size: -; V: TRBV10-2; CDR3: CASRRVRGTQNTGELFF; DNA: TGCGCCAGCAGACGTGTACGCGGGACCCAGAACACCGGGGAGCTGTTTTTT
J: TRBJ2-1; D: TRBD2; size: -; V: TRBV5-4; CDR3: CASSLGSGGTNEQFF; DNA: TGTGCCAGCAGCTTGGGAAGCGGGGGGACCAATGAGCAGTTCTTC
J: TRBJ2-7; D: TRBD2; size: -; V: TRBV27; CDR3: CASSSGGYYYEQYF; DNA: TGTGCCAGCAGTTCGGGAGGATATTACTACGAGCAGTACTTC
J: TRBJ2-3; D: TRBD1; size: -; V: TRBV6-5; CDR3: CASSSDRASTDTQYF; DNA: TGTGCCAGCAGCTCTGACAGGGCGAGCACAGATACGCAGTATTTT
J: TRBJ2-7; D: TRBD1; size: -; V: TRBV2; CDR3: CASIQPDRVYEQYF; DNA: TGTGCCAGCATTCAACCGGACAGGGTATACGAGCAGTACTTC
J: TRBJ2-7; D: -; size: -; V: TRBV5-5; CDR3: CASSITGFSSYEQYF; DNA: TGTGCCAGCAGCATCACAGGATTCAGCTCCTACGAGCAGTACTTC
J: TRBJ2-7; D: -; size: -; V: TRBV6-2/TRBV6-3; CDR3: CASSRDTSSYEQYF; DNA: TGTGCCAGCAGTCGGGACACGAGCTCCTACGAGCAGTACTTC
J: TRBJ1-5; D: -; size: once; V: TRBV19; CDR3: CASRRPSPWQPQHF; DNA: TGTGCCAGTAGGAGGCCATCCCCTTGGCAGCCCCAGCATTTT
J: TRBJ1-4; D: -; size: -; V: TRBV18; CDR3: CASSQSMGDGLFF; DNA: TGTGCCAGCTCCCAGAGCATGGGCGATGGACTGTTTTTT
J: TRBJ2-2; D: TRBD2; size: -; V: TRBV9; CDR3: CASSVASGILTGELFF; DNA: TGTGCCAGCAGCGTAGCTAGCGGGATTCTCACCGGGGAGCTGTTTTTT
J: TRBJ1-2; D: -; size: -; V: TRBV4-3; CDR3: CASSQVPTGDGYYGYTF; DNA: TGCGCCAGCAGCCAAGTCCCGACAGGTGACGGCTACTATGGCTACACCTTC
J: TRBJ2-3; D: -; size: -; V: TRBV6-2/TRBV6-3; CDR3: CASSYSRGSDTQYF; DNA: TGTGCCAGCAGTTACTCAAGGGGGTCAGATACGCAGTATTTT
J: TRBJ2-5; D: TRBD2; size: -; V: TRBV3-1/TRBV3-2; CDR3: CASRSLAGGWRETQYF; DNA: TGTGCCAGCAGGTCCCTGGCGGGGGGGTGGAGAGAGACCCAGTACTTC
J: TRBJ2-6; D: -; size: once; V: TRBV3-1/TRBV3-2; CDR3: CASSPYRGLTSSGANVPTF; DNA: TGTGCCAGCAGCCCTTACAGGGGACTTACCTCTTCTGGGGCCAACGTCCCGACTTTC
J: TRBJ2-7; D: -; size: few; V: TRBV7-9; CDR3: CASSPGGLEQYF; DNA: TGTGCCAGCAGCCCAGGGGGGCTCGAGCAGTACTTC
J: TRBJ2-1; D: TRBD2; size: -; V: TRBV5-1; CDR3: CASSWGLAGRGNEQFF; DNA: TGCGCCAGCAGCTGGGGACTAGCGGGGCGGGGGAATGAGCAGTTCTTC
J: TRBJ2-7; D: TRBD1; size: -; V: TRBV7-2; CDR3: CASSLTGTGNEQYF; DNA: TGTGCCAGCAGCTTAACCGGGACAGGCAACGAGCAGTACTTC
J: TRBJ2-5; D: -; size: -; V: TRBV16; CDR3: CASSAGETQYF; DNA: TGTGCCAGCAGCGCCGGGGAGACCCAGTACTTC
J: TRBJ2-1; D: TRBD1; size: -; V: TRBV7-2; CDR3: CASSLGGPGTAYNEQFF; DNA: TGTGCCAGCAGCTTAGGAGGCCCCGGGACAGCCTACAATGAGCAGTTCTTC
J: TRBJ2-1; D: TRBD2; size: -; V: TRBV11-2; CDR3: CASSLVRASGSSYNEQFF; DNA: TGTGCCAGCAGCTTAGTCAGGGCTAGCGGCAGCTCCTACAATGAGCAGTTCTTC
J: TRBJ2-7; D: TRBD2; size: -; V: TRBV5-1; CDR3: CASGQRGGSYEQYF; DNA: TGCGCCAGCGGTCAGCGGGGGGGCTCCTACGAGCAGTACTTC
J: TRBJ1-1; D: TRBD1; size: -; V: TRBV14; CDR3: CASSQFSGGDYTEAFF; DNA: TGTGCCAGCAGCCAGTTTTCAGGGGGAGATTATACTGAAGCTTTCTTT
J: TRBJ2-1; D: -; size: -; V: TRBV2; CDR3: CASRLYNEQFF; DNA: TGTGCCAGCCGTCTTTACAATGAGCAGTTCTTC
J: TRBJ2-2; D: -; size: -; V: TRBV7-9; CDR3: CASSSRREWGTGELFF; DNA: TGTGCCAGCAGCTCGAGGAGGGAATGGGGCACCGGGGAGCTGTTTTTT
J: TRBJ2-5; D: TRBD2; size: -; V: TRBV19; CDR3: CASLLLAAHQETQYF; DNA: TGTGCCAGTTTGTTACTAGCGGCACACCAAGAGACCCAGTACTTC
J: TRBJ2-1; D: TRBD2; size: -; V: TRBV4-1; CDR3: CASSQESAASGRVDEQFF; DNA: TGCGCCAGCAGCCAAGAGTCAGCGGCTAGCGGGAGAGTTGATGAGCAGTTCTTC
J: TRBJ1-5; D: TRBD1; size: -; V: TRBV7-2; CDR3: CASSPGRGNNQPQHF; DNA: TGTGCCAGCAGCCCCGGCAGGGGGAACAATCAGCCCCAGCATTTT
J: TRBJ1-5; D: -; size: -; V: TRBV28; CDR3: CASSLRESNQPQHF; DNA: TGTGCCAGCAGTTTAAGGGAGAGCAATCAGCCCCAGCATTTT
J: TRBJ2-5; D: TRBD1; size: -; V: TRBV6-5; CDR3: CASSYSAGGQETQYF; DNA: TGTGCCAGCAGTTACTCGGCAGGGGGTCAAGAGACCCAGTACTTC
J: TRBJ2-4; D: -; size: -; V: TRBV2; CDR3: CASRVLVIQYF; DNA: TGTGCCAGCAGGGTACTAGTCATTCAGTACTTC
J: TRBJ1-1; D: TRBD1; size: -; V: TRBV27; CDR3: CASSRKGAGTEAFF; DNA: TGTGCCAGCAGCCGAAAGGGGGCAGGGACTGAAGCTTTCTTT
J: TRBJ1-1; D: TRBD1; size: -; V: TRBV10-3; CDR3: CAISEELGGQGAFF; DNA: TGTGCCATCAGTGAGGAGCTGGGGGGACAGGGAGCTTTCTTT
J: TRBJ2-7; D: -; size: -; V: TRBV2; CDR3: CASSASSYEQYF; DNA: TGTGCCAGCAGTGCTAGCTCCTACGAGCAGTACTTC
J: TRBJ2-7; D: -; size: -; V: TRBV28; CDR3: CASSLAYYEQYF; DNA: TGTGCCAGCAGTTTAGCGTACTACGAGCAGTACTTC
J: TRBJ1-1; D: -; size: -; V: TRBV6-5; CDR3: CASRRGTLNTEAFF; DNA: TGTGCCAGCCGACGCGGGACCTTGAACACTGAAGCTTTCTTT
J: TRBJ2-7; D: TRBD2; size: -; V: TRBV28; CDR3: CASSLGGFTGTVSSYEQYF; DNA: TGTGCCAGCAGTTTGGGGGGGTTTACCGGGACGGTAAGCTCCTACGAGCAGTACTTC
J: TRBJ2-1; D: TRBD2; size: once; V: TRBV7-3; CDR3: CASSLDRLAGLNEQFF; DNA: TGTGCCAGCAGCTTAGATCGACTAGCGGGCCTCAATGAGCAGTTCTTC
J: TRBJ2-3; D: TRBD2; size: -; V: TRBV4-2; CDR3: CASSQPLAGPSTDTQYF; DNA: TGTGCCAGCAGCCAACCGCTAGCGGGGCCTAGCACAGATACGCAGTATTTT
J: TRBJ1-1; D: -; size: -; V: TRBV7-9; CDR3: CASSLRGRQNTEAFF; DNA: TGTGCCAGCAGCCTCAGGGGTCGACAGAACACTGAAGCTTTCTTT
J: TRBJ2-3; D: -; size: -; V: TRBV4-2; CDR3: CASSLGQRQDTQYF; DNA: TGTGCCAGCAGCCTCGGACAACGCCAAGATACGCAGTATTTT
J: TRBJ2-7; D: TRBD1; size: -; V: TRBV27; CDR3: CASRSPGQGAYEQYF; DNA: TGTGCCAGCAGGTCCCCGGGACAGGGGGCCTACGAGCAGTACTTC
J: TRBJ2-3; D: -; size: -; V: TRBV9; CDR3: CASSEPLTDTQYF; DNA: TGTGCCAGCAGCGAGCCACTCACAGATACGCAGTATTTT
J: TRBJ2-3; D: TRBD1; size: -; V: TRBV24-1; CDR3: CATSDSTGEGTDTQYF; DNA: TGTGCCACCAGTGACTCGACAGGGGAAGGCACAGATACGCAGTATTTT
J: TRBJ2-1; D: -; size: once; V: TRBV21-1; CDR3: CASIWGRDYNEQFF; DNA: TGTGCCAGCATATGGGGCAGAGACTACAATGAGCAGTTCTTC
J: TRBJ2-6; D: -; size: -; V: TRBV12-3/TRBV12-4; CDR3: CASSLLGANVLTF; DNA: TGTGCCAGCAGTCTGCTAGGGGCCAACGTCCTGACTTTC
J: TRBJ2-7; D: TRBD2; size: -; V: TRBV5-1; CDR3: CASSLGTSGGLSYEQYF; DNA: TGCGCCAGCAGCCTCGGGACTAGCGGGGGCCTTTCCTACGAGCAGTACTTC
J: TRBJ2-7; D: -; size: -; V: TRBV6-6; CDR3: CASSYGAQFLEQYF; DNA: TGTGCCAGCAGCTACGGGGCTCAGTTCCTCGAGCAGTACTTC